A selection of T cell receptor beta chains follows, all from one sample in a study of early T cells in non-severe SARS-CoV-2 infection. MiXCR was run by TCRdb on the 5' RACE reads, yielding one entry per CDR3 protein. The sample holds tens of thousands of distinct CDR3 sequences, roughly 12% seen once. Sequenced material: whole blood, taken at baseline. These receptors were taken from an adult who was a healthcare worker with PCR-confirmed SARS-CoV-2 infection or an uninfected control (not recorded which). CDR3s include the opening cysteine and the closing phenylalanine or tryptophan. Fields, in order: D gene, J gene, V gene, CDR3 protein. A D gene is named only where the DNA matches it firmly.

-	TRBJ2-2	TRBV3-1	CASSQEGVPGELFF
-	TRBJ2-3	TRBV12-3/TRBV12-4	CASSPGRPTDTQYF
-	TRBJ1-2	TRBV12-3/TRBV12-4	CASSARQSLGGYTF
-	TRBJ2-7	TRBV5-6	CASSFGVEQYF
-	TRBJ1-2	TRBV2	CASNSWQTNYGYTF
-	TRBJ2-3	TRBV20-1	CSARAPPRGTDTQYF
TRBD2	TRBJ2-3	TRBV11-3	CASSRRLAGESDTQYF
TRBD1	TRBJ2-1	TRBV6-1	CASSPGTGVFNEQFF
-	TRBJ2-3	TRBV5-4	CASSPDTHPRQYF
-	TRBJ2-5	TRBV5-4	CASRWMSSETQYF
-	TRBJ1-1	TRBV7-6	CASSLASTSLEAFF
TRBD1	TRBJ2-3	TRBV7-2	CASSWGQGITDTQYF
TRBD1	TRBJ1-6	TRBV12-3/TRBV12-4	CASSLATGGARNSPLHF
TRBD2	TRBJ2-3	TRBV4-3	CASSQDLVTSRTSTDTQYF
-	TRBJ2-2	TRBV30	CAGDLRGGELFF
-	TRBJ2-2	TRBV11-2	CASSLGRQDPTGELFF
TRBD1	TRBJ1-2	TRBV18	CASSPPGGQGAYGYTF
TRBD1	TRBJ2-3	TRBV20-1	CSDRLPGQGTDTQYF
-	TRBJ2-7	TRBV4-1	CASRDLNSYEQYF
TRBD1	TRBJ2-1	TRBV29-1	CSVADRGLDNEQFF
-	TRBJ2-3	TRBV20-1	CSATVGITDTQYF
-	TRBJ2-7	TRBV11-2	CASSVGQISYEQYF
-	TRBJ1-2	TRBV29-1	CSARRGPYGYTF
-	TRBJ2-3	TRBV7-9	CASSLGRGGLTDTQYF
-	TRBJ2-6	TRBV6-2/TRBV6-3	CASSYSRGNGANVLTF
-	TRBJ1-5	TRBV4-1	CASSQSGTPSEPQHF
-	TRBJ1-6	TRBV5-1	CASSPREARDSPLHF
-	TRBJ2-1	TRBV5-1	CASSLTDFYRVNEQFF
-	TRBJ2-7	TRBV6-6	CASSPGDTYEQYF
-	TRBJ2-3	TRBV29-1	CSVPTREYTDTRYF
-	TRBJ1-4	TRBV12-3/TRBV12-4	CASSWDGLNEKLFF
-	TRBJ1-1	TRBV7-9	CASSLNSLNTEAFF
-	TRBJ2-3	TRBV28	CASRHFQRQESTDTQYF
-	TRBJ2-2	TRBV10-3	CAISTRGGERGTGELFF
-	TRBJ1-2	TRBV5-6	CASTDSRAYGYTF
TRBD1	TRBJ1-1	TRBV27	CASSPYDRVFAEAFF
-	TRBJ2-1	TRBV6-2/TRBV6-3	CASSPGTLGDVHEQFF
-	TRBJ2-5	TRBV4-3	CASSQGDSETRTQYF
-	TRBJ2-1	TRBV5-1	CASSPTTYNEQFF
TRBD1	TRBJ1-1	TRBV7-9	CASSLTGNPEAFF
-	TRBJ1-3	TRBV27	CASRVGNTIYF
-	TRBJ2-7	TRBV20-1	CSARDRRAGRSYEQYF
-	TRBJ2-5	TRBV11-2	CASSRGTGARRTQYF
-	TRBJ1-1	TRBV28	CASSFFRYEVTEAFF
TRBD2	TRBJ2-2	TRBV6-2/TRBV6-3	CASSHNGLAVTGELFF
TRBD1	TRBJ1-6	TRBV30	CAWSVGDRFSPLHF
-	TRBJ2-1	TRBV27	CASSQGPYNEQFF
-	TRBJ2-7	TRBV12-3/TRBV12-4	CASSLLRGREEQYF
TRBD1	TRBJ2-7	TRBV30	CAWSDLGQVYEQYF
-	TRBJ1-1	TRBV20-1	CSAAAGRAAEAFF